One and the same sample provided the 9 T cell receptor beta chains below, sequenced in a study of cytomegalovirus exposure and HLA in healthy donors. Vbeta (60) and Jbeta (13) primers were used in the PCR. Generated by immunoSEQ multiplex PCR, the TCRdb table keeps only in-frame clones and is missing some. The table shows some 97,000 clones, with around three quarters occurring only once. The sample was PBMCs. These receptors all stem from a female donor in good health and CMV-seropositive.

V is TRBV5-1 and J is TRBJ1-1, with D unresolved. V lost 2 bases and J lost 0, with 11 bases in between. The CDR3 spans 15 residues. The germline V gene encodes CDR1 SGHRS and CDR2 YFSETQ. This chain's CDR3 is CASSFGLLMNTEAFF. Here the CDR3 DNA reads TGCGCCAGCAGCTTCGGTCTATTAATGAACACTGAAGCTTTCTTT.

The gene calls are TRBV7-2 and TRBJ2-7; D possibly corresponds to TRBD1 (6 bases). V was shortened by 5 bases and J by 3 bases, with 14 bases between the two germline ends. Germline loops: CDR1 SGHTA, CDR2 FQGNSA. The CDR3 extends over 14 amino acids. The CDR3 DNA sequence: TGTGCCAGCAGCCAAGCACAGGGAGTCTACGAGCAGTACTTC. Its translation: CASSQAQGVYEQYF. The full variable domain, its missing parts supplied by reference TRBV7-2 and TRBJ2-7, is GAGVSQSPSNKVTEKGKDVELRCDPISGHTALYWYRQSLGQGLEFLIYFQGNSAPDKSGLPSDRFSAERTGGSVSTLTIQRTQQEDSAVYLCASSQAQGVYEQYFGPGTRLTVT.

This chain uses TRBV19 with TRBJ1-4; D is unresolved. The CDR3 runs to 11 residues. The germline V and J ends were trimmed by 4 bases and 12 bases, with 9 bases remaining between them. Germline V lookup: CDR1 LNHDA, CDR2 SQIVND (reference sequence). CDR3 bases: TGTGCCAGTAGTACCCTCGGGGAACTGTTTTTT. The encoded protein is CASSTLGELFF.

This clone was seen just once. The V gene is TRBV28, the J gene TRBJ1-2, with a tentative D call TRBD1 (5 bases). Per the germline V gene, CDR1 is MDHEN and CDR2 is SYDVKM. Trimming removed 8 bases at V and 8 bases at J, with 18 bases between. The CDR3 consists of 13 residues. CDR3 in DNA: TGTGCCAGCGTTACCGGGACGGGGGGGGGCTACACCTTC. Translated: CASVTGTGGGYTF.

For the CDR3, the DNA is TGTGCTAGTGGTCGTTCACTAGCGGGGGTTTACAATGAGCAGTTCTTC. It is translated as CASGRSLAGVYNEQFF. The rearrangement links TRBV12-5 to TRBJ2-1; TRBD2 matches at 11 bases. The trim removed 5 bases at V and 4 bases at J, leaving 7 bases unmatched. Germline V lookup: CDR1 LGHNT, CDR2 FRNRAP. This CDR3 comprises 16 residues. Full variable domain (rest looked up from reference TRBV12-5 and TRBJ2-1): DARVTQTPRHKVTEMGQEVTMRCQPILGHNTVFWYRQTMMQGLELLAYFRNRAPLDDSGMPKDRFSAEMPDATLATLKIQPSEPRDSAVYFCASGRSLAGVYNEQFFGPGTRLTVL.

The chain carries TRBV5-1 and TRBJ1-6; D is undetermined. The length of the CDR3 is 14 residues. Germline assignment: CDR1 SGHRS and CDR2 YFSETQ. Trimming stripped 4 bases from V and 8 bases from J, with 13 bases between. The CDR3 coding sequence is TGCGCCAGCAGCAACAGTGGCTTTGATTCACCCCTCCACTTT. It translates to CASSNSGFDSPLHF.

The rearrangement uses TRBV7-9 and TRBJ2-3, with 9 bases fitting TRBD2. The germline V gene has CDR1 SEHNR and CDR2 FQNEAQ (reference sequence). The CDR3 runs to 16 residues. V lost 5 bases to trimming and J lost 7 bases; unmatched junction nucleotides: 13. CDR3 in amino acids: CASSNQTSGPANTQYF. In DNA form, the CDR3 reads TGTGCCAGCAGCAACCAGACTAGCGGACCCGCGAATACGCAGTATTTT.

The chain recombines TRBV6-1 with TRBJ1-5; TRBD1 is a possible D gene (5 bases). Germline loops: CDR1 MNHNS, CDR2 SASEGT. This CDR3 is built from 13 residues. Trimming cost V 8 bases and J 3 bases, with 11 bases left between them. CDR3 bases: TGTGCCAGCTGGGGACTGCCCAATCAGCCCCAGCATTTT. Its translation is CASWGLPNQPQHF.

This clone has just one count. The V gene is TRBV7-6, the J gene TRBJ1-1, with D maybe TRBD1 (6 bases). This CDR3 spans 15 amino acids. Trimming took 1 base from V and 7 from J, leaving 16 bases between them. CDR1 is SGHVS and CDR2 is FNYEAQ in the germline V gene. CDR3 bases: TGTGCCAGCAGCTTAGTCCGGACAGAAGTGGGTGAAGCTTTCTTT. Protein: CASSLVRTEVGEAFF.